The 19 T cell receptor beta chains in this list originate from one sample, sequenced in a study of T-cell memory formation after mild COVID-19. TCRdb passed the 5' RACE reads through MiXCR, listing each CDR3 protein once. The sample lists 300,000 to 350,000 distinct CDR3 sequences; roughly a fifth were seen once. The sample taken for sequencing was PBMCs or a T cell subset sorted from them (not recorded which). These receptors all come from a man aged 18 to 29 who had mild COVID-19 (a few samples of this study predate the infection). Cell type and time point are not known.

This clonotype was counted between two and nine times. The rearrangement links TRBV4-3 to TRBJ2-5; D may be TRBD2 (6 bases). The germline gives CDR1 LGHNA, CDR2 YSLEER. This CDR3 has 13 amino acids. V was clipped by 5 bases and J by 4 bases, with 11 bases between them. CDR3 nucleotides: TGCGCCAGCAGCGCGGGACTTCTAGAGACCCAGTACTTC. Residues: CASSAGLLETQYF.

A few counts support this clonotype. The chain is built from TRBV5-1 and TRBJ2-3; D remains ambiguous. The CDR3 spans 13 residues. Germline V CDR1 and CDR2: SGHRS, YFSETQ. The germline V and J ends were trimmed by 4 bases and 0 bases, with 6 bases remaining between them. The CDR3: CASSVSSTDTQYF. As DNA, the CDR3 is TGCGCCAGCAGCGTCTCTAGCACAGATACGCAGTATTTT.

The V gene is TRBV5-1, the J gene TRBJ2-3, with D perhaps TRBD2 (5 bases). V lost 7 bases and J 0 bases, leaving 12 bases between the germline ends. Germline V gives CDR1 SGHRS, CDR2 YFSETQ. This CDR3 comprises 14 residues. CDR3 bases: TGCGCCAGCCGTGAGGGCGTTAGCACAGATACGCAGTATTTT. Encoded protein: CASREGVSTDTQYF.

This clonotype came up a few times. This sequence joins TRBV7-3 and TRBJ2-2, with 8 bases that match TRBD2. J lost 6 bases, V lost 4 bases, and 13 bases had no gene match. The CDR3 is 17 amino acids. The germline V gene has CDR1 SGHTA and CDR2 FQGTGA. Here the CDR3 reads CASSSPAGVGWSGELFF. The CDR3 DNA reads as TGTGCCAGCAGCTCTCCAGCGGGGGTGGGTTGGTCCGGGGAGCTGTTTTTT. Full variable domain (remainder filled in from reference TRBV7-3 and TRBJ2-2): GAGVSQTPSNKVTEKGKYVELRCDPISGHTALYWYRQSLGQGPEFLIYFQGTGAADDSGLPNDRFFAVRPEGSVSTLKIQRTERGDSAVYLCASSSPAGVGWSGELFFGEGSRLTVL.

This chain connects TRBV10-3 to TRBJ2-5; 7 bases line up with TRBD2. The CDR3 length is 12 residues. J gave up 7 bases and V 9 bases, and 8 bases lay outside the gene matches. The germline CDR1 and CDR2 sequences are ENHRY and SYGVKD. CDR3: CAMGGTSGTQYF. The CDR3 DNA sequence: TGTGCCATGGGAGGGACCTCAGGGACCCAGTACTTC.

CDR3 region: CATSRVGTGGGLAGYTF. For the CDR3, the DNA is TGTGCCACCAGCAGAGTCGGGACAGGGGGCGGATTGGCTGGCTACACCTTC. V is TRBV15 and J is TRBJ1-2, with 12 bases that match TRBD1. This CDR3 has 17 residues. The junction had 10 bases not matched to a gene; V was cut back by 1 base and J by 7 bases. The V gene's germline CDR1 is LNHNV and CDR2 YYDKDF (reference sequence). The complete variable domain, with remaining parts taken from reference TRBV15 and TRBJ1-2, reads DAMVIQNPRYQVTQFGKPVTLSCSQTLNHNVMYWYQQKSSQAPKLLFHYYDKDFNNEADTPDNFQSRRPNTSFCFLDIRSPGLGDTAMYLCATSRVGTGGGLAGYTFGSGTRLTVV.

The chain carries TRBV5-1 and TRBJ2-7; 11 nucleotides line up with TRBD2. Germline loops: CDR1 SGHRS, CDR2 YFSETQ. J lost 2 bases, V lost 3 bases, and 7 bases had no gene match. The CDR3 is 16 residues long. In DNA, the CDR3 is TGCGCCAGCAGCTGGAGACTAGCGGGGAGGACCTACGAGCAGTACGTC. As protein: CASSWRLAGRTYEQYV.

J is TRBJ2-3 and V is TRBV7-2, with D possibly being TRBD1 (6 bases). The CDR3 consists of 12 residues. Trimming stripped 11 bases from V and 3 bases from J, with 12 bases between. Germline V gives CDR1 SGHTA, CDR2 FQGNSA. The CDR3 nucleotides read TGTGCCTCCAACAGGGTTACAGATACGCAGTATTTT. This gives the protein CASNRVTDTQYF. Looking up the rest from reference TRBV7-2 and TRBJ2-3 gives the full variable domain: GAGVSQSPSNKVTEKGKDVELRCDPISGHTALYWYRQSLGQGLEFLIYFQGNSAPDKSGLPSDRFSAERTGGSVSTLTIQRTQQEDSAVYLCASNRVTDTQYFGPGTRLTVL.

CDR3 region: CSARDERSSTDTQYF. CDR3 coding DNA: TGCAGTGCTAGAGATGAGCGGTCGAGCACAGATACGCAGTATTTT. The chain couples TRBV20-1 to TRBJ2-3, with D maybe TRBD2 (5 bases). Looked up from germline, CDR1 is DFQATT and CDR2 is SNEGSKA (reference sequence). V was pared by 0 bases and J by 0 bases, with 10 bases between. CDR3 length: 15 residues.

This chain links TRBV20-1 with TRBJ1-5; D gene uncertain. This CDR3 spans 15 amino acids. Trimming cost V 3 bases and J 4 bases, with 16 bases left between them. Germline V gene sequence: CDR1 DFQATT, CDR2 SNEGSKA (reference sequence). CDR3 nucleotide sequence: TGCAGTGCTAGTGTGGCCGTATACTTAAATCAGCCCCAGCATTTT. Its translation is CSASVAVYLNQPQHF.

This clonotype showed up many times. This chain joins TRBV7-2 and TRBJ2-1; 13 bases fit TRBD2. V gave up 4 bases and J gave up 2 bases; unmatched junction bases: 8. The CDR3 covers 18 residues. Germline assignment: CDR1 SGHTA and CDR2 FQGNSA. The CDR3 sequence is CASSSLGTSGVTYNEQFF. CDR3 sequence (DNA): TGTGCCAGCAGCTCCCTTGGGACTAGCGGGGTAACCTACAATGAGCAGTTCTTC. The complete variable domain, with remaining parts taken from reference TRBV7-2 and TRBJ2-1, reads GAGVSQSPSNKVTEKGKDVELRCDPISGHTALYWYRQSLGQGLEFLIYFQGNSAPDKSGLPSDRFSAERTGGSVSTLTIQRTQQEDSAVYLCASSSLGTSGVTYNEQFFGPGTRLTVL.

The chain employs TRBV6-1 and TRBJ2-6; 8 bases fit TRBD1. Germline values: CDR1 MNHNS, CDR2 SASEGT. This CDR3 contains 17 residues. Trimming removed 4 bases from V and 4 bases from J; junction bases left unmatched: 9. The CDR3: CASSARTGPKGANVLTF. In DNA form, the CDR3 reads TGTGCCAGCAGTGCAAGGACAGGGCCAAAAGGGGCCAACGTCCTGACTTTC.

The chain uses TRBV19 and TRBJ2-3, with TRBD2 matching 7 bases. J was trimmed by 6 bases and V by 2 bases; bases with no gene match: 5. Germline V lookup: CDR1 LNHDA, CDR2 SQIVND (reference sequence). This CDR3 contains 14 residues. Written as DNA, the CDR3 is TGTGCCAGTAGTATACTGACTAGCTGGGATACGCAGTATTTT. Translating it yields CASSILTSWDTQYF.

The chain uses TRBV12-3 or TRBV12-4 and TRBJ2-2; a weak D match, TRBD2 (6 bases). V lost 3 bases and J 2 bases, leaving 10 bases between the germline ends. The CDR3 length is 15 residues. CDR3 sequence reads: CASSLFGGNTGELFF. The CDR3 DNA follows: TGTGCCAGCAGTTTGTTCGGGGGTAACACCGGGGAGCTGTTTTTT.

The chain is built from TRBV20-1 and TRBJ2-2; 11 bases match TRBD2. The CDR3 has 17 amino acids. Germline V lookup: CDR1 DFQATT, CDR2 SNEGSKA (reference sequence). The junction had 5 bases not matched to a gene; V was cut back by 2 bases and J by 0 bases. The CDR3 bases are TGCAGTGCTAGAAAGCCGGGACTAGCGGCGAACACCGGGGAGCTGTTTTTT. This codes for CSARKPGLAANTGELFF.

The chain combines TRBV6-2 or TRBV6-3 with TRBJ2-2, with D tentatively TRBD2 (6 bases). Deletions cut 2 bases from V and 5 bases from J, with 12 bases between. Germline CDR1 MNHEY, CDR2 SVGEGT. This CDR3 is built from 15 residues. CDR3 nucleotide sequence: TGTGCCAGCAGTTACACCGGGAGAGGGACCGGGGAGCTGTTTTTT. It codes for CASSYTGRGTGELFF.

Here the CDR3 DNA reads TGCGCCAGCAGCTTTGAGGGCGACACTGAAGCTTTCTTT. Residues: CASSFEGDTEAFF. The chain couples TRBV5-1 to TRBJ1-1; D not resolved. Germline CDR1 and CDR2: SGHRS and YFSETQ. The CDR3 spans 13 residues. Trimming took 2 bases from V and 3 from J, leaving 8 bases between them.

In its sample, this clonotype was seen a few times. V and J are TRBV4-3 and TRBJ2-3; TRBD1 agrees at 9 bases. The CDR3 extends over 17 amino acids. Germline-derived CDR1 and CDR2 are LGHNA and YSLEER. With 2 bases clipped from V and 3 bases from J, the junction kept 9 bases outside the gene matches. The CDR3 bases are TGCGCCAGCAGCCAACCTACGGGACAGGGCATGACAGATACGCAGTATTTT. It is translated as CASSQPTGQGMTDTQYF.

This clonotype was seen a few times. The V gene is TRBV29-1, the J gene TRBJ1-1; TRBD1 agrees at 7 bases. The V gene's germline CDR1 is SQVTM and CDR2 ANQGSEA. The J segment lost 5 bases and the V segment lost 6 bases, leaving 6 bases of the junction unmatched. There are 12 residues in the CDR3. The chain's CDR3 is CSVNRGGTEAFF. The CDR3 DNA is TGCAGCGTAAACAGGGGTGGGACTGAAGCTTTCTTT.